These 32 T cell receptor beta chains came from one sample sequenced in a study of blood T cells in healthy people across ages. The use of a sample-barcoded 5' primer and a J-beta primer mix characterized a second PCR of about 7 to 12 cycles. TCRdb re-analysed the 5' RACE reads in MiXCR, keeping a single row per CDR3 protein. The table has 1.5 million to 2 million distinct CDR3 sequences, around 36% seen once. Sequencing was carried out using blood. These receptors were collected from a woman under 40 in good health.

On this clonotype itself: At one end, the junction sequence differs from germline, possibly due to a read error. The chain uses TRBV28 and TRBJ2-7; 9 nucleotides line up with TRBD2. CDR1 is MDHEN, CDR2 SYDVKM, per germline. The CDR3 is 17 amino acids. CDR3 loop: CASSFPLGSAGGYGQYF. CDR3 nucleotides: TGTGCCAGCAGTTTTCCCCTCGGGAGTGCGGGAGGGTACGGGCAGTACTTC. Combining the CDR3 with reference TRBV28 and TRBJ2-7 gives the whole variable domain DVKVTQSSRYLVKRTGEKVFLECVQDMDHENMFWYRQDPGLGLRLIYFSYDVKMKEKGDIPEGYSVSREKKERFSLILESASTNQTSMYLCASSFPLGSAGGYGQYFGPGTRLTVT.

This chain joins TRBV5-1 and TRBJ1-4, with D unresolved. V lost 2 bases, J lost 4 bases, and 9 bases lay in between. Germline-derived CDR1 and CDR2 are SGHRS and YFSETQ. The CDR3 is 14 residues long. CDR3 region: CASSLDALNEKLFF. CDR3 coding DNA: TGCGCCAGCAGCTTAGACGCGCTTAATGAAAAACTGTTTTTT.

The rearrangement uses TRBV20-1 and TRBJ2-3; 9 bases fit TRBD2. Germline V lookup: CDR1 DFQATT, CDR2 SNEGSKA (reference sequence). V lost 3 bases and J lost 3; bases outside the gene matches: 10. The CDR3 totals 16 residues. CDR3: CSASTASGDWTDTQYF. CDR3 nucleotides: TGCAGTGCTAGTACGGCTAGCGGGGATTGGACAGATACGCAGTATTTT.

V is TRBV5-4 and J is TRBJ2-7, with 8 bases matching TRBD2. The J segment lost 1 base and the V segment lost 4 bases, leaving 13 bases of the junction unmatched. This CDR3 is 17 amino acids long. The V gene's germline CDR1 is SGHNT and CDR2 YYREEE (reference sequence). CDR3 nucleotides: TGTGCCAGCAGCCGACTCGGTAGCGGGGTTAGTTCCTACGAGCAGTACTTC. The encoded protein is CASSRLGSGVSSYEQYF.

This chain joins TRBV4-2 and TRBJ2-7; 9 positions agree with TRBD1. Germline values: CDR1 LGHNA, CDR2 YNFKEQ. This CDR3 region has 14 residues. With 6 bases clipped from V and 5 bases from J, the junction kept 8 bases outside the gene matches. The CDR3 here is CASRRTGEVDEQYF. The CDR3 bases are TGTGCCAGCAGGAGGACAGGGGAGGTGGACGAGCAGTACTTC.

CDR3 nucleotides: TGTGCCAGCAGCCCCCTACCGGGCTTCACAGATACGCAGTATTTT. Its protein product is CASSPLPGFTDTQYF. The chain is built from TRBV14 and TRBJ2-3; D is uncertain. Trimming pared 4 bases from V and 2 bases from J, leaving 13 bases between. This CDR3 has 15 amino acids. Germline V gene lookup returns CDR1 SGHDN and CDR2 FVKESK.

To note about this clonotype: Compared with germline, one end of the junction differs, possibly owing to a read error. DNA for the CDR3: TGTGCCGGCAGCGCGGGGACCTTGGGTCCGTACGAGCAGTACTTC. Encoded protein: CAGSAGTLGPYEQYF. The rearrangement uses TRBV9 and TRBJ2-5; D is possibly TRBD2 (6 bases). The tail of the sequence fits TRBJ2-7 better, so the J call may be wrong. Germline CDR1 is SGDLS and CDR2 is YYNGEE. CDR3 length: 15 amino acids.

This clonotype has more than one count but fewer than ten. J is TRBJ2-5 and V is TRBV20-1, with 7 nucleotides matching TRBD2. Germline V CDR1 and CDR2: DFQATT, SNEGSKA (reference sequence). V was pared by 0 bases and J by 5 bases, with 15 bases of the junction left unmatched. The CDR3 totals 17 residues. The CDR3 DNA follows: TGCAGTGCTAGAGAGAGACTAGCTCTTCTATATCGGGAGACCCAGTACTTC. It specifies CSARERLALLYRETQYF.

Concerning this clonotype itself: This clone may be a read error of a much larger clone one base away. CDR3 DNA sequence: TGTGCCAGCAGTTTCGGGGCTGGGGGGACCCAGTACTTC. This sequence encodes CASSFGAGGTQYF. V gene TRBV12-3 or TRBV12-4 combines with J gene TRBJ2-4; D may match TRBD1 or TRBD2 (5 bases each). The DNA matches TRBJ2-5 better at its end, which makes the J call doubtful. The CDR3 sequence is 13 residues long.

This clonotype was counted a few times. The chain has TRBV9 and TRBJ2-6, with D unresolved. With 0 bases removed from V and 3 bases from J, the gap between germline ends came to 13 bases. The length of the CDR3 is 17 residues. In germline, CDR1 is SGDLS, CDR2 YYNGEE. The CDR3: CASSVEPLLFGANVLTF. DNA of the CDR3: TGTGCCAGCAGCGTAGAACCGCTGCTCTTTGGGGCCAACGTCCTGACTTTC. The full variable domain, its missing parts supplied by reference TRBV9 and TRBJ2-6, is DSGVTQTPKHLITATGQRVTLRCSPRSGDLSVYWYQQSLDQGLQFLIQYYNGEERAKGNILERFSAQQFPDLHSELNLSSLELGDSALYFCASSVEPLLFGANVLTFGAGSRLTVL.

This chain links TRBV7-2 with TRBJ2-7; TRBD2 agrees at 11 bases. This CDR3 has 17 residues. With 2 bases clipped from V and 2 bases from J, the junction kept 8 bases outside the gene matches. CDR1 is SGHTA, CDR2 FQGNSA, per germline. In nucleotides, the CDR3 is TGTGCCAGCAGCTTACCACTAGCGGGAGTTCTTACCTACGAGCAGTACTTC. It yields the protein CASSLPLAGVLTYEQYF.

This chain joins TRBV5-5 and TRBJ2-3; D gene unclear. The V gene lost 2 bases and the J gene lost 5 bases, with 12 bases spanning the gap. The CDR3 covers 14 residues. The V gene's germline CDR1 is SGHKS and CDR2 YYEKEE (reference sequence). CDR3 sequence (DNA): TGTGCCAGCAGCTTCGGGCCGCTTGGAGATACGCAGTATTTT. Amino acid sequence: CASSFGPLGDTQYF.

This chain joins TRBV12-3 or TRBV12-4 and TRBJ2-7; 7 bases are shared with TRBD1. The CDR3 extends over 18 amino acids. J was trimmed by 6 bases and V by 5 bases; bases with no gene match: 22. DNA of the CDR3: TGTGCCAGCAGTCTCAAATCTCCCGACAGGGCGAATCTCGGCGAGCAGTACTTC. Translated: CASSLKSPDRANLGEQYF.

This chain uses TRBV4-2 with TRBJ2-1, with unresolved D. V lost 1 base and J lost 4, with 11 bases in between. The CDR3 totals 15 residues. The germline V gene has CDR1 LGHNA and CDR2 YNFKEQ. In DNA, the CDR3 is TGTGCCAGCAGCCAAGGTGGTATTGGGTACAATGAGCAGTTCTTC. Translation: CASSQGGIGYNEQFF.

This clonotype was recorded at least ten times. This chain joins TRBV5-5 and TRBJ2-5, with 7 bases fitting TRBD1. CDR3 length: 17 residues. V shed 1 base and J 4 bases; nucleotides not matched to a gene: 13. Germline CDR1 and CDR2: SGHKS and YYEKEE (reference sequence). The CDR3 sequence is CASSLFAGRGLGETQYF. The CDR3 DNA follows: TGTGCCAGCAGCTTGTTCGCAGGCAGGGGGTTAGGAGAGACCCAGTACTTC. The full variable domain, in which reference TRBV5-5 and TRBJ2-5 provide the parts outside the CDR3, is DAGVTQSPTHLIKTRGQQVTLRCSPISGHKSVSWYQQVLGQGPQFIFQYYEKEERGRGNFPDRFSARQFPNYSSELNVNALLLGDSALYLCASSLFAGRGLGETQYFGPGTRLLVL.

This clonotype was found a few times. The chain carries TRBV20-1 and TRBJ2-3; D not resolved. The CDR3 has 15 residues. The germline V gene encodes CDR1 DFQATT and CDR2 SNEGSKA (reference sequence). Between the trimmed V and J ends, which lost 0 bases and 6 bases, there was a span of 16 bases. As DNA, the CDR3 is TGCAGTGCTAGAGATGGGTTTATGTACGGGGATACGCAGTATTTT. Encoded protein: CSARDGFMYGDTQYF.

The CDR3 reads CASTRAFQETQFF. In nucleotides, the CDR3 is TGTGCCAGTACCAGGGCGTTCCAAGAGACCCAGTTCTTC. The rearrangement uses TRBV28 and TRBJ2-5, with D maybe TRBD1 (5 bases). TRBJ2-1 matches the DNA end more closely, so the J call is doubtful. Looked up from germline, CDR1 is MDHEN and CDR2 is SYDVKM. The CDR3 runs 13 residues.

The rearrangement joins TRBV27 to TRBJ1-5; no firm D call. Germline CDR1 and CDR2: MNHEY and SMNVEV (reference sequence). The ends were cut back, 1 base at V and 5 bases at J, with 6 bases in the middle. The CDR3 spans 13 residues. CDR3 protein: CASSLFWDQPQHF. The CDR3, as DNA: TGTGCCAGCAGTTTATTTTGGGATCAGCCCCAGCATTTT.

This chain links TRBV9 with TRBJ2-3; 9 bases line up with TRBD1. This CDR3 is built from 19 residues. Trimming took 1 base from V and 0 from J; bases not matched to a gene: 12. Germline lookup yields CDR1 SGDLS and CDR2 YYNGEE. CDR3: CASSVLGTGLTTSTDTQYF. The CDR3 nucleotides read TGTGCCAGCAGCGTATTGGGGACAGGGCTTACTACTAGCACAGATACGCAGTATTTT. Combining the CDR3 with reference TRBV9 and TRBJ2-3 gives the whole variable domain DSGVTQTPKHLITATGQRVTLRCSPRSGDLSVYWYQQSLDQGLQFLIQYYNGEERAKGNILERFSAQQFPDLHSELNLSSLELGDSALYFCASSVLGTGLTTSTDTQYFGPGTRLTVL.

CDR3 region: CATSAAGTGSYEQYF. CDR3 coding DNA: TGTGCCACCAGTGCAGCCGGGACAGGATCCTACGAGCAGTACTTC. V is TRBV24-1 and J is TRBJ2-7, with TRBD1 identical over 8 bases. CDR3 length: 15 residues. J lost 1 base, V lost 5 bases, and 6 bases had no gene match. Per germline, CDR1 KGHDR and CDR2 SFDVKD.

CDR3 loop: CASSPDRGARFF. The CDR3 DNA reads as TGTGCCAGCAGTCCGGACAGGGGCGCTCGGTTCTTC. This sequence joins TRBV12-3 or TRBV12-4 and TRBJ2-1, with 9 bases identical to TRBD1. J gave up 15 bases and V 5 bases, and 8 bases lay outside the gene matches. The CDR3 covers 12 residues.

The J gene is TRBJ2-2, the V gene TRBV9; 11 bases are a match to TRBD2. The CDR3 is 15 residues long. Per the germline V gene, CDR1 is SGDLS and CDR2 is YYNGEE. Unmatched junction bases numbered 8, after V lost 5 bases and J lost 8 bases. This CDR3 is CASSLTSGSEGELFF. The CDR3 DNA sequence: TGTGCCAGCAGTCTAACTAGCGGGAGCGAAGGGGAGCTGTTTTTT.

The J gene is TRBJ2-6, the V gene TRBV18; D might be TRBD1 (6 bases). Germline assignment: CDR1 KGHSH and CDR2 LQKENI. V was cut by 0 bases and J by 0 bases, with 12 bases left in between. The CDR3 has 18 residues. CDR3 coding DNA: TGTGCCAGCTCACCACCGCAGGGGACCCTCTCTGGGGCCAACGTCCTGACTTTC. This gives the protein CASSPPQGTLSGANVLTF.

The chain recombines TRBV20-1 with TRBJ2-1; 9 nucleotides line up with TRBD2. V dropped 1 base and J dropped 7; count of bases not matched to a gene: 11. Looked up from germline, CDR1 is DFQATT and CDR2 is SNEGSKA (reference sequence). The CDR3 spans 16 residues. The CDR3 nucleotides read TGCAGTGCTAGAGGGTCGACTAGCGGACTGCGGAATGAGCAGTTCTTC. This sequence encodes CSARGSTSGLRNEQFF.

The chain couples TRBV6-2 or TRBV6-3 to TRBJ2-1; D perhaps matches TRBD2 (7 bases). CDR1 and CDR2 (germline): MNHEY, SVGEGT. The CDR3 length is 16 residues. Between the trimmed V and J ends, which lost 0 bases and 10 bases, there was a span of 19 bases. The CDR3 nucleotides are TGTGCCAGCAGTTACTCGGGGGCGGGAGCAGAGAGGGAGCAGTTCTTC. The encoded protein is CASSYSGAGAEREQFF.

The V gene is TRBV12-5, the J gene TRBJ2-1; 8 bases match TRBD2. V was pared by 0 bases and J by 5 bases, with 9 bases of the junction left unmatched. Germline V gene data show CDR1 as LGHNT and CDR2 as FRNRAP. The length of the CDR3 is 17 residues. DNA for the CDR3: TGTGCTAGTGGTTTGGTTCTGCTGGCGGGAGGAGACAATGAGCAGTTCTTC. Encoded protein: CASGLVLLAGGDNEQFF.

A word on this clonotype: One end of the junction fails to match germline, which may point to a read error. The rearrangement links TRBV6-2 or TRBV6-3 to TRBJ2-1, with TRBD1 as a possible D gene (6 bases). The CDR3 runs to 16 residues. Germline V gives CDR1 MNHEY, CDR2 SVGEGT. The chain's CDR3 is CVSRLQGTSSYNEQFF. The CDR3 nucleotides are TGTGTCAGCAGACTCCAGGGGACGAGCTCCTACAATGAGCAGTTCTTC.

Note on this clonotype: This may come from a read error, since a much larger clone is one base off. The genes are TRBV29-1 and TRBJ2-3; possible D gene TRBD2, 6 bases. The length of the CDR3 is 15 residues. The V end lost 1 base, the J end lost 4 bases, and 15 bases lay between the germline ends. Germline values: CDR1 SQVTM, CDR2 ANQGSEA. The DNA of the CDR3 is TGCAGCGTTGAAGGGGCCACCTCTAGCGCAGATACGCAGTATTTT. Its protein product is CSVEGATSSADTQYF.

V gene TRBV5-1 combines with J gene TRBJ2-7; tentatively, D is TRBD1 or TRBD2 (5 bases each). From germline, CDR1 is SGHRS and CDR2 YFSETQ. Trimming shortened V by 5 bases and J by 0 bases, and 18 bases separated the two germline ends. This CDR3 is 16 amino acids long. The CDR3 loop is CASRTVGTPSSYEQYF. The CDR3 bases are TGCGCCAGCAGAACCGTTGGGACGCCAAGCTCCTACGAGCAGTACTTC.

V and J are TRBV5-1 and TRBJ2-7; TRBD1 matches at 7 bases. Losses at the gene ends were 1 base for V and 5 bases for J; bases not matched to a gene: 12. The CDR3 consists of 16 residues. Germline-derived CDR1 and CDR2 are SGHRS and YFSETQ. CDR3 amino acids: CASSLPLTGSTHEQYF. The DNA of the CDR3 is TGCGCCAGCAGCTTGCCCCTGACAGGGAGCACGCACGAGCAGTACTTC.

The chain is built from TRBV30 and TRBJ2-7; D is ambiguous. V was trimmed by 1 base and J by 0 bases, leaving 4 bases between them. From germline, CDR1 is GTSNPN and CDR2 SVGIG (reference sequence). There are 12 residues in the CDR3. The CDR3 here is CAWSANSYEQYF. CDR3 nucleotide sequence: TGTGCCTGGAGTGCCAACTCCTACGAGCAGTACTTC.

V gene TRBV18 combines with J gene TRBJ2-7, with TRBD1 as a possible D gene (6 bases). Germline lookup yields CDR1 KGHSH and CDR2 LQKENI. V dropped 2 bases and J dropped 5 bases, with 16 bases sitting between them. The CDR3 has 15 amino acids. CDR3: CASSPSGALTHEQYF. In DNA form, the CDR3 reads TGTGCCAGCTCACCATCAGGGGCACTTACCCACGAGCAGTACTTC.